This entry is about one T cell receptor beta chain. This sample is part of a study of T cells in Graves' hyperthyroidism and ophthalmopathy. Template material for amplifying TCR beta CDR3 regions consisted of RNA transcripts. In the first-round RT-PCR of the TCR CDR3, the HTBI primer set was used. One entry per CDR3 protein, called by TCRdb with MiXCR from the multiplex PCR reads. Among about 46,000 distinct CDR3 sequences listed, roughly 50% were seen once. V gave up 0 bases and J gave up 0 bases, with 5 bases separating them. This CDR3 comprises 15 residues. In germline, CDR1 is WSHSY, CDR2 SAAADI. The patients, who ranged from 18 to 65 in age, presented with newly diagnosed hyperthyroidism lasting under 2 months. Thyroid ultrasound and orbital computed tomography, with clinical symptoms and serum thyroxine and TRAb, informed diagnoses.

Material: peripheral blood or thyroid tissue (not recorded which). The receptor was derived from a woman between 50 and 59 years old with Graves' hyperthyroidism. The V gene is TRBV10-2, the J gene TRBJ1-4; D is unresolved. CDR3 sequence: CASSESITTNEKLFF. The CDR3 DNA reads TGCGCCAGCAGTGAGTCCATAACAACTAATGAAAAACTGTTTTTT.